The entry that follows covers one T cell receptor (beta chain) sequence. V dropped 5 bases and J dropped 1 base, with 11 bases sitting between them. CDR1 LNHDA and CDR2 SQIVND come from the germline V gene (reference sequence). CDR3 size: 14 residues. The protocol was immunoSEQ multiplex PCR, while the TCRdb copy is restricted to in-frame clones and leaves out a portion. The repertoire holds about 130,000 clones, with more than 70% as singletons. The data originate from a study of blood T cell repertoires in COVID-19. The clonotype comes from a man in his sixties or seventies with acute or convalescent COVID-19. Sequenced material: peripheral blood. The chain links TRBV19 to TRBJ1-1, with D possibly being TRBD1 (6 bases). The CDR3 DNA is TGTGCCAGTAGTCCTCGGACAGAGAACACTGAAGCTTTCTTT. This sequence encodes CASSPRTENTEAFF.